Reported below is one T cell receptor (beta chain). The specificity of this receptor is unknown. It has no much larger one-base neighbor in the sample; base qualities were not kept. Via the germline V gene, CDR1 is SGHTA and CDR2 FQGTGA. Taken from cysteine to phenylalanine, the CDR3 has 15 residues. CDR3 DNA only is kept here, 45 bases in frame from base 1. V is trimmed back by 5 bases and J by 0 bases, and the junction contains 5 bases that no gene match accounts for. The sample originates from a study of response to subunit inactivated influenza vaccine (dated by TCRdb to between 2018 and 2020). About the investigation overall: Deep quantitative profiling of the T cell receptor repertoire was used in the study to follow responses to a trivalent subunit inactivated influenza vaccine. Summary of the overall study and its limitations: The authors suggested that each seasonal influenza vaccination may recruit only a limited number of new T cells.

The library came from RT-PCR. These reads were obtained on an Illumina HiSeq 2500. TCRdb reprocessing: public reads trimmed at Q25 with fastp, clones called with MiXCR, in-frame beta chains kept. Each CDR3 protein appears once, grouped with its most common genes and DNA. Recorded for this sample are 400,000 to 550,000 distinct CDR3 sequences; about 25% of them occurred a single time. The ten largest clones capture around 2% of the sample. Source: CD4+ T cells sorted from PBMCs, taken 5 days after vaccination. In this chain, TRBV7-3 is recombined with TRBJ2-3; 7 nucleotides in the junction match TRBD2. The sequence was obtained from a man in his fifties or sixties who received an inactivated influenza vaccine. Donor details come from another sample of the same person, matched by shared clones. For the CDR3, the sequence is CASSAMGGSTDTQYF. At the DNA level, the sequence is TGTGCCAGCAGCGCGATGGGGGGGAGCACAGATACGCAGTATTTT.